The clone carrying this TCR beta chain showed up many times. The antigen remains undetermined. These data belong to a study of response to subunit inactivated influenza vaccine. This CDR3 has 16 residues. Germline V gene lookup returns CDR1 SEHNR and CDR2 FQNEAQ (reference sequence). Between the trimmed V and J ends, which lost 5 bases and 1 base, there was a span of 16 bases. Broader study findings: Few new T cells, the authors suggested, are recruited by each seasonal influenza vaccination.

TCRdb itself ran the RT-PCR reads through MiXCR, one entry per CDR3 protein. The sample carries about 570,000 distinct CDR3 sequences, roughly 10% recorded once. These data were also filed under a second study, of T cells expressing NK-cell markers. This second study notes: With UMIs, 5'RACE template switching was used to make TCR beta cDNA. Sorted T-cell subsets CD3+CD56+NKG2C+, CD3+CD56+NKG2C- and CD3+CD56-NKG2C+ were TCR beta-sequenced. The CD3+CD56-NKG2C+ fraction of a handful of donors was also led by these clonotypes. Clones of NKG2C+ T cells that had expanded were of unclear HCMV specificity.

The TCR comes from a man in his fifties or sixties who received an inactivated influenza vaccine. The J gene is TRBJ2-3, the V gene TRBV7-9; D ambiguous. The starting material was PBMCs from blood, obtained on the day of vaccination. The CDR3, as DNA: TGTGCCAGCAGCCCTCGTTTCAGAGTTGGCACAGATACGCAGTATTTT. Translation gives CASSPRFRVGTDTQYF. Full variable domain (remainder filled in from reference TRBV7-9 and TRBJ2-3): DTGVSQNPRHKITKRGQNVTFRCDPISEHNRLYWYRQTLGQGPEFLTYFQNEAQLEKSRLLSDRFSAERPKGSFSTLEIQRTEQGDSAMYLCASSPRFRVGTDTQYFGPGTRLTVL.